This TCR beta chain was obtained from a study of graft-versus-host responses after intestinal transplantation. About the study: Among the recipients, transplants were multivisceral, liver-intestinal, or isolated intestinal.

Libraries were prepared by immunoSEQ multiplex PCR; TCRdb keeps only in-frame clonotypes and omits some of them. The repertoire includes tens of thousands of clones, about 90% of them detected once, and approximately 2.9% sits in the top ten. The V and J ends lost 3 bases and 3 bases respectively, with 15 bases between them. This CDR3 is 15 amino acids long. CDR1 and CDR2 from the germline V gene are WSHSY and SAAADI. The V gene is TRBV10-2, the J gene TRBJ2-7; possible D gene TRBD1, 5 bases. This clonotype was sampled from a human patient who received an intestinal transplant, so some T cells may come from the graft donor. This specimen was PBMCs, taken about 120 days after intestinal transplantation. The CDR3 bases are TGCGCCAGCAGTGATTTTGGGGCATCAAACTACGAGCAGTACTTC. Its translation is CASSDFGASNYEQYF.